This T cell receptor (beta chain) was identified during a study of T cell repertoires in cytomegalovirus infection. Study as a whole: Public TCR beta signatures marked donors with CMV infection and the matching HLA.

This clonotype was detected only a few times. Its antigen is not known. The trim removed 4 bases at V and 9 bases at J, leaving 10 bases unmatched. The germline V gene has CDR1 MGHRA and CDR2 YSYEKL. The CDR3 is 16 residues long. Study-level points and caveats: Clonotype analysis showed dominance of the ex vivo response by HLA-C-restricted CMV-specific TCR beta clonotypes.

TCRdb reprocessed the reads with MiXCR, giving one entry per CDR3 protein. The sample lists approximately 270,000 distinct CDR3 sequences; approximately 22% were seen once. This specimen consisted of cultured PBMCs, obtained from culture after CMV antigen stimulation. V gene TRBV4-1 combines with J gene TRBJ2-1; 12 bases map to TRBD2. This clonotype was sampled from a human donor in good health (CMV status not recorded). Some clones in this sample may be carry-over from other donors' samples. The CDR3 reads CASSPRLAGVVSEQFF. DNA of the CDR3: TGCGCCAGCAGCCCCCGACTAGCGGGAGTTGTAAGTGAGCAGTTCTTC.